This TCR beta chain is from a study of CD8 T cells in Susac syndrome. CD8+ and CD4+ T cells from blood underwent TCR beta sequencing, which was carried out in a high-throughput format. Patients with Susac syndrome fulfilled recently defined diagnostic criteria for definite or probable disease. Findings and limits, study-wide: The number of Susac-specific public clones found was sixteen in total CD8+ repertoires and roughly 5 in CD8+ TEMRA repertoires.

In regard to this clonotype: The target antigen is unknown.

The CDR3 is made up of 11 amino acids. Germline lookup yields CDR1 SEHNR and CDR2 FQNEAQ (reference sequence). The ends were cut back, 6 bases at V and 3 bases at J, with 2 bases in the middle. A quantity of about 0.45 to 1 ug RNA underwent reverse transcription using random hexamers. With immunoSEQ multiplex PCR, TCR beta CDR3 was amplified across 54 Vbeta and 13 Jbeta. TCRdb analysed the immunoSEQ multiplex PCR reads with MiXCR anew, one entry per CDR3 protein. This repertoire shows some 130,000 distinct CDR3 sequences, 85% to 95% found once; its top ten account for roughly 0.2%. This chain connects TRBV7-9 to TRBJ1-4; D uncertain. The clonotype was recovered from a human donor with Susac syndrome. Sequencing was performed on CD8+ T cells from PBMCs. The chain's CDR3 is CASSPNEKLFF. CDR3 nucleotides: TGTGCCAGCAGTCCTAATGAAAAACTGTTTTTT.